The clone carrying this T cell receptor beta chain showed up many times. No antigen is known for it. This record belongs to a study of T cell repertoires in cytomegalovirus infection. Study-wide findings and caveats: In two of eight donors, the top clonotype was HLA-C-restricted CMV-specific.

V lost 2 bases and J lost 4; bases outside the gene matches: 12. The germline V gene encodes CDR1 SGHTA and CDR2 FQGNSA. This CDR3 has 18 amino acids. One entry per CDR3 protein results from TCRdb running MiXCR on the reads. The repertoire includes fewer than 200,000 distinct CDR3 sequences, roughly 14% of them detected once, and 25% to 30% sits in the top ten. Sequencing was done on a sample of PBMCs. V and J are TRBV7-2 and TRBJ2-7, with TRBD2 identical over 12 bases. This receptor was identified in a human donor in good health (CMV status not recorded). Some clones in this sample may be carry-over from other donors' samples. CDR3 amino acids: CASSLRLAGASARYEQYF. DNA of the CDR3: TGTGCCAGCAGCTTACGACTAGCGGGAGCCTCGGCGCGGTACGAGCAGTACTTC.